This T cell receptor (beta chain) stems from a study of cytomegalovirus exposure and HLA in healthy donors. Across the whole study: A prior study identified roughly 110 million unique TCR beta sequences from some 180 million T cells. A data release that came early held approximately 85 million unique TCRs from HLA-typed donors.

Primers: 60 Vbeta forward and 13 Jbeta reverse. Sequencing used immunoSEQ multiplex PCR; TCRdb keeps in-frame clones, though not all of them. In the table there are roughly 160,000 clones, roughly 77% of which are singletons. Turning to this clone: Its antigen remains unidentified.

Whole-study results and caveats: Overall, roughly 170 TCR beta chains were annotated as cytomegalovirus-associated.

Material for sequencing was PBMCs. The sequence was obtained from a woman aged 50 to 60 in good health and CMV-seropositive.

CDR3 residues: CASSAQQVDGYTF. The DNA of the CDR3 is TGTGCCAGCAGTGCACAACAGGTAGATGGCTACACCTTC. The chain is built from TRBV25-1 and TRBJ1-2, with TRBD1 as a possible D gene (5 bases). This CDR3 contains 13 residues. V was pared by 4 bases and J by 6 bases, with 12 bases between. Germline-derived CDR1 and CDR2 are MGHDK and SYGVNS.